These T cell receptor beta chains were read from a single sample in a study of regulatory T cells in long-lasting Graves disease. Each CDR3 protein is one row after TCRdb ran MiXCR on the multiplex PCR reads. The sample lists fewer than 600,000 distinct CDR3 sequences; 20% to 25% were seen once. Sample: peripheral blood mononuclear cells (PBMCs), taken when the disease was refractory, from a patient treated with antithyroid drugs. The source of these receptors is a female donor with Graves disease. Both conserved end residues are part of each CDR3. D genes are given only for firm matches. Expanded clones get a size class; other rows say once, few or many, or leave the size out.

V gene	J gene	D gene	clone size	CDR3 protein	CDR3 DNA
TRBV18	TRBJ1-5	NA	few	CASRGSIGNQPQHF	TGTGCCAGCCGAGGGAGTATAGGCAATCAGCCCCAGCATTTT
TRBV18	TRBJ1-1	NA	NA	CASSPPPGAEAFF	TGTGCCAGCTCACCACCTCCAGGGGCTGAAGCTTTCTTT
TRBV28	TRBJ1-4	NA	many	CASSPPTGRSEKLFF	TGTGCCAGCAGTCCTCCCACAGGGCGGAGTGAAAAACTGTTTTTT
TRBV7-2	TRBJ1-2	NA	many	CASSLAQSYTF	TGTGCCAGCAGCTTAGCGCAGAGCTACACCTTC
TRBV7-2	TRBJ1-1	TRBD1	many	CASRSGTVSTEAFF	TGTGCCAGCAGGAGCGGGACAGTGAGCACTGAAGCTTTCTTT
TRBV7-3	TRBJ2-3	TRBD1	few	CASSFGPGTGETDTQYF	TGTGCCAGCAGCTTCGGACCCGGGACAGGGGAAACAGATACGCAGTATTTT
TRBV28	TRBJ1-2	NA	many	CASSFGSGGGVSYTF	TGTGCCAGCAGTTTCGGGTCAGGAGGGGGAGTCTCCTACACCTTC
TRBV28	TRBJ1-5	NA	many	CASSFGAVQPQHF	TGTGCCAGCAGTTTCGGGGCGGTCCAGCCCCAGCATTTT
TRBV19	TRBJ1-4	NA	many	CASSLRLVEKLFF	TGTGCCAGTAGTCTCCGACTGGTTGAAAAACTGTTTTTT
TRBV7-2	TRBJ2-7	TRBD1	few	CASSPEGQGSSYEQYF	TGTGCCAGCAGCCCGGAAGGACAGGGGAGTTCCTACGAGCAGTACTTC
TRBV19	TRBJ2-7	NA	few	CASSIDQGIYEQYF	TGTGCCAGTAGTATAGATCAGGGTATCTACGAGCAGTACTTC
TRBV20-1	TRBJ1-1	NA	NA	CSAPGYEAFF	TGCAGTGCTCCGGGTTATGAAGCTTTCTTT
TRBV15	TRBJ1-4	NA	few	CATSRARGELFF	TGTGCCACCAGCAGAGCCCGGGGGGAACTGTTTTTT
TRBV5-6	TRBJ2-3	NA	NA	CASSLGHITDTQYF	TGTGCCAGCAGCTTGGGACATATCACAGATACGCAGTATTTT
TRBV7-8	TRBJ1-5	NA	many	CASSPRVGLGNQPQHF	TGTGCCAGCAGCCCCCGGGTAGGGTTGGGGAATCAGCCCCAGCATTTT
TRBV20-1	TRBJ2-7	TRBD2	few	CSARDGGGLIYEQYF	TGCAGTGCTAGAGATGGGGGGGGTTTGATCTACGAGCAGTACTTC
TRBV28	TRBJ2-1	TRBD2	NA	CASSHAGTSGYNEQFF	TGTGCCAGCAGCCATGCTGGGACTAGCGGATACAATGAGCAGTTCTTC
TRBV28	TRBJ2-5	TRBD1	many	CASSTGGSETQYF	TGTGCCAGCAGCACAGGGGGCTCGGAGACCCAGTACTTC
TRBV5-6	TRBJ1-1	NA	NA	CASSTQAPNTEAFF	TGTGCCAGCAGTACACAGGCTCCGAACACTGAAGCTTTCTTT
TRBV5-5	TRBJ2-7	TRBD1	NA	CASSLLLQGAREQYF	TGTGCCAGCAGCTTGTTATTACAGGGGGCGCGGGAGCAGTACTTC
TRBV20-1	TRBJ2-1	TRBD2	few	CSATPLRTSGSSYNEQFF	TGCAGTGCTACACCCCTCCGAACTAGCGGGAGCTCCTACAATGAGCAGTTCTTC
TRBV28	TRBJ1-2	NA	many	CASSFARGGWYGYTF	TGTGCCAGCAGTTTTGCTCGGGGAGGGTGGTATGGCTACACCTTC
TRBV9	TRBJ1-3	NA	NA	CASSGPLSNTIYF	TGTGCCAGCAGCGGTCCCCTCTCTAACACCATATATTTT
TRBV10-3	TRBJ1-1	NA	NA	CAITQHLGSEAFF	TGTGCCATCACCCAACACCTAGGGTCTGAAGCTTTCTTT
TRBV19	TRBJ1-1	NA	NA	CASSISTGNTEAFF	TGTGCCAGTAGTATATCAACAGGAAACACTGAAGCTTTCTTT
TRBV20-1	TRBJ2-5	TRBD2	few	CSAGRTSGLWAQYF	TGCAGTGCTGGCAGGACTAGCGGGCTTTGGGCCCAGTACTTC
TRBV6-1	TRBJ1-5	NA	many	CASGRGHSGNQPQHF	TGTGCCAGCGGTAGGGGACATTCGGGTAATCAGCCCCAGCATTTT
TRBV28	TRBJ1-2	NA	many	CASSFPSGTYDGYTF	TGTGCCAGCAGTTTCCCCTCCGGGACGTATGATGGCTACACCTTC
TRBV6-1	TRBJ2-5	NA	many	CASSPAGGWVQETQYF	TGTGCCAGCAGTCCTGCCGGGGGTTGGGTTCAAGAGACCCAGTACTTC
TRBV27	TRBJ2-2	TRBD2	few	CASSWAGAGTGELFF	TGTGCCAGCAGTTGGGCGGGAGCCGGCACCGGGGAGCTGTTTTTT
TRBV28	TRBJ2-2	TRBD2	many	CASSPPGGLETTGELFF	TGTGCCAGCAGCCCCCCGGGGGGACTAGAAACCACCGGGGAGCTGTTTTTT
TRBV7-2	TRBJ2-7	TRBD1	many	CASSPTGTASFHEQYF	TGTGCCAGCAGCCCAACCGGGACAGCGTCCTTCCACGAGCAGTACTTC
TRBV20-1	TRBJ1-4	NA	few	CSAGLGAGSNEKLFF	TGCAGTGCTGGGCTGGGGGCTGGCTCTAATGAAAAACTGTTTTTT
TRBV7-2	TRBJ1-6	TRBD1	many	CASSGKTGEGSPLHF	TGTGCCAGCAGCGGCAAAACAGGGGAGGGTTCACCCCTCCACTTT
TRBV6-5	TRBJ2-2	TRBD1	NA	CASSYVRQGNTGELFF	TGTGCCAGCAGTTACGTACGACAGGGTAACACCGGGGAGCTGTTTTTT
TRBV5-1	TRBJ1-2	NA	few	CASSLNPPNYGYTF	TGCGCCAGCAGCTTAAATCCCCCTAACTATGGCTACACCTTC
TRBV30	TRBJ2-6	TRBD1	NA	CAWSPDRGWDGANVLTF	TGTGCCTGGAGTCCCGACAGGGGTTGGGATGGGGCCAACGTCCTGACTTTC
TRBV7-2	TRBJ2-2	NA	many	CASTLQEASGELFF	TGTGCCAGCACCCTCCAAGAGGCCTCCGGGGAGCTGTTTTTT
TRBV7-9	TRBJ2-7	TRBD2	NA	CASSPTSFYEQYF	TGTGCCAGCAGCCCGACTAGCTTTTACGAGCAGTACTTC
TRBV14	TRBJ2-1	NA	few	CASSQSNEQFF	TGTGCCAGCAGCCAAAGCAATGAGCAGTTCTTC
TRBV10-3	TRBJ2-3	NA	NA	CAIRGEGTDTQYF	TGTGCCATCCGCGGGGAGGGCACAGATACGCAGTATTTT
TRBV6-5	TRBJ2-2	NA	NA	CASSYSGGTGELFF	TGTGCCAGCAGTTACTCGGGGGGTACCGGGGAGCTGTTTTTT
TRBV27	TRBJ2-4	NA	many	CASSLSSGRSTKNIQYF	TGTGCCAGCAGTTTATCGTCGGGCAGGTCGACCAAAAACATTCAGTACTTC
TRBV5-1	TRBJ2-5	NA	few	CASSLPQGRETQYF	TGCGCCAGCAGCTTGCCGCAGGGACGAGAGACCCAGTACTTC
TRBV19	TRBJ1-1	NA	few	CASSNGDTEAFF	TGTGCCAGTAGTAATGGAGACACTGAAGCTTTCTTT
TRBV20-1	TRBJ1-3	TRBD1	few	CSALPRQGTSPGGNTIYF	TGCAGTGCCCTTCCACGACAGGGTACTTCACCAGGGGGAAACACCATATATTTT
TRBV6-1	TRBJ1-4	NA	many	CASSDLGAGEKLFF	TGTGCCAGCAGTGATCTAGGGGCAGGTGAAAAACTGTTTTTT
TRBV4-2	TRBJ1-5	TRBD1	NA	CASSQEGGLSNQPQHF	TGTGCCAGCAGCCAAGAAGGGGGCCTGAGCAATCAGCCCCAGCATTTT